The next 22 T cell receptor beta chains were all read from a single sample in a study of cytomegalovirus exposure and HLA in healthy donors. Primers included in the PCR were 60 Vbeta and 13 Jbeta primers. Assay: immunoSEQ multiplex PCR; the TCRdb copy retains only in-frame clones and omits some. Of over 150,000 clones listed, over 70% are singletons. What was sequenced was PBMCs. These receptors were taken from an older woman in good health and CMV-seropositive.

Notes on this clone: Other DNA sequences in the same sample also yield this CDR3. This chain links TRBV7-9 with TRBJ2-1; D not certain. Germline CDR1 reads SEHNR; CDR2 reads FQNEAQ (reference sequence). The ends were cut back, 1 base at V and 4 bases at J, with 5 bases in the middle. The CDR3 is 13 residues long. The DNA for the CDR3 is TGTGCCAGCAGCTTAGGCCAGTACAATGAGCAGTTCTTC. Protein sequence: CASSLGQYNEQFF.

V is TRBV19 and J is TRBJ1-2, with 7 bases matching TRBD1. J gave up 2 bases and V 5 bases, and 2 bases lay outside the gene matches. CDR3 length equals 13 residues. Germline V gene lookup returns CDR1 LNHDA and CDR2 SQIVND (reference sequence). For the CDR3, the DNA is TGTGCCAGTAGTGCGGGACAGAACTATGGCTACACCTTC. It yields the protein CASSAGQNYGYTF. The variable domain in full, with the rest retrieved from reference TRBV19 and TRBJ1-2, is DGGITQSPKYLFRKEGQNVTLSCEQNLNHDAMYWYRQDPGQGLRLIYYSQIVNDFQKGDIAEGYSVSREKKESFPLTVTSAQKNPTAFYLCASSAGQNYGYTFGSGTRLTVV.

Regarding this clone: A read error may produce the germline difference seen at one junction end. V usage is TRBV28 and J usage is TRBJ2-4, with D possibly matching TRBD1 (5 bases). The CDR3 length is 14 residues. The germline V gene has CDR1 MDHEN and CDR2 SYDVKM. CDR3 amino acids: CASRPQGLKNSQYF. Written as DNA, the CDR3 is TGTGCCAGCAGGCCGCAGGGCCTCAAAAACAGTCAGTACTTC.

In its sample, this clone was seen once. The chain combines TRBV28 with TRBJ1-4, with TRBD1 matching 9 bases. V trimming: 3 bases; J trimming: 7 bases; junction bases outside the gene matches: 6. The CDR3 has 15 amino acids. Germline loops: CDR1 MDHEN, CDR2 SYDVKM. The CDR3 nucleotides are TGTGCCAGCAGTTTCGTAGGACAGGGGAGTGAAAAACTGTTTTTT. Its protein is CASSFVGQGSEKLFF.

In DNA form, the CDR3 reads TGTGCCAGCAGTCCCGAAGCGGGGGGCCAAAGGAATGAGCAGTTCTTC. Protein: CASSPEAGGQRNEQFF. V and J are TRBV7-9 and TRBJ2-1; 9 positions agree with TRBD2. The CDR3 length is 16 residues. The germline V gene has CDR1 SEHNR and CDR2 FQNEAQ (reference sequence). V lost 6 bases and J lost 7; bases outside the gene matches: 13.

This clone was counted a single time. The V call is TRBV30, the J call TRBJ2-3; D gene unclear. This CDR3 is built from 12 residues. CDR1 is GTSNPN and CDR2 is SVGIG in the germline V gene (reference sequence). Trimming removed 2 bases at V and 3 bases at J, with 6 bases between. CDR3 protein: CAWSPTTDTQYF. CDR3 nucleotides: TGTGCCTGGAGTCCGACTACAGATACGCAGTATTTT.

The CDR3 DNA follows: TGTGCCAGCAATGCGGGACTCCTCTTCGACGAGCAGTACTTC. Its translation: CASNAGLLFDEQYF. The chain uses TRBV28 and TRBJ2-7; D may be TRBD2 (6 bases). The CDR3 loop spans 14 amino acids. V was shortened by 7 bases and J by 5 bases, with 18 bases between the two germline ends. The germline V gene has CDR1 MDHEN and CDR2 SYDVKM.

The chain employs TRBV11-1 and TRBJ2-7, with D perhaps TRBD2 (6 bases). The V gene lost 3 bases and the J gene lost 6 bases, with 15 bases spanning the gap. The CDR3 extends over 14 amino acids. Germline V gene lookup returns CDR1 SGHAT and CDR2 FQDESV (reference sequence). The CDR3: CASSFGLVSGEQYF. The CDR3 DNA is TGTGCCAGCAGCTTCGGCCTGGTTAGCGGCGAGCAGTACTTC.

The chain couples TRBV7-2 to TRBJ2-2; a possible D gene is TRBD1 (5 bases). V gave up 7 bases and J gave up 0 bases, with 15 bases separating them. The germline V gene has CDR1 SGHTA and CDR2 FQGNSA. The CDR3 is 16 amino acids. CDR3 amino acids: CASTLLGRSNTGELFF. CDR3 nucleotide sequence: TGTGCCAGCACCCTACTGGGGCGGTCGAACACCGGGGAGCTGTTTTTT.

The rearrangement uses TRBV2 and TRBJ1-5; TRBD1 aligns across 9 bases. With 9 bases clipped from V and 0 bases from J, the junction kept 3 bases outside the gene matches. The CDR3 covers 14 residues. CDR1 and CDR2 (germline): SNHLY, FYNNEI. The CDR3: CARGTGYSNQPQHF. DNA for the CDR3: TGTGCCAGAGGGACAGGGTATAGCAATCAGCCCCAGCATTTT.

In this sample, this clone turned up a few times. In DNA, the CDR3 is TGTGCCAGCAGCTCGGACTTCTACTTGGAGCAGTACTTC. Amino acids: CASSSDFYLEQYF. V usage is TRBV7-2 and J usage is TRBJ2-7; the D gene is possibly TRBD2 (5 bases). V was pared by 4 bases and J by 7 bases, with 14 bases between. This CDR3 spans 13 amino acids. Germline lookup yields CDR1 SGHTA and CDR2 FQGNSA.

This chain connects TRBV6-5 to TRBJ1-2; 9 bases are shared with TRBD1. Unmatched junction bases numbered 7, after V lost 1 base and J lost 4 bases. This CDR3 has 16 amino acids. Germline-derived CDR1 and CDR2 are MNHEY and SVGAGI. CDR3 bases: TGTGCCAGCAGTTACTTGGGACAGGGAAAGGTCTATGGCTACACCTTC. Translation gives CASSYLGQGKVYGYTF.

This chain joins TRBV18 and TRBJ2-5, with 7 bases fitting TRBD2. Germline assignment: CDR1 KGHSH and CDR2 LQKENI. The CDR3 consists of 13 residues. Trimming removed 2 bases from V and 4 bases from J; junction bases left unmatched: 1. The DNA of the CDR3 is TGTGCCAGCTCACCATGGGAGGGAGAGACCCAGTACTTC. It specifies CASSPWEGETQYF.

The chain combines TRBV6-6 with TRBJ2-4, with TRBD1 matching over 7 bases. The CDR3 loop spans 13 amino acids. The germline gives CDR1 MNHNY, CDR2 SVGAGI (reference sequence). V was clipped by 8 bases and J by 6 bases; unmatched bases: 7. The CDR3 sequence: CASQDRAVNIQYF. CDR3 bases: TGTGCCAGCCAAGACAGGGCCGTAAACATTCAGTACTTC.

The chain links TRBV5-1 to TRBJ2-1; no reliable D call. The germline V gene encodes CDR1 SGHRS and CDR2 YFSETQ. This CDR3 region has 14 residues. The V gene lost 4 bases and the J gene lost 8 bases, with 16 bases spanning the gap. CDR3 region: CASSRGVTRDEQFF. CDR3 sequence (DNA): TGCGCCAGCAGCCGAGGAGTCACACGCGATGAGCAGTTCTTC.

The rearrangement links TRBV19 to TRBJ1-4; possibly TRBD1 for D (5 bases). The CDR3 is 16 amino acids. Trimming cost V 2 bases and J 0 bases, with 10 bases left between them. CDR1 is LNHDA, CDR2 SQIVND, per germline (reference sequence). The chain's CDR3 is CASSILQETTNEKLFF. The CDR3 DNA reads as TGTGCCAGTAGTATACTACAGGAAACAACTAATGAAAAACTGTTTTTT.

V and J are TRBV7-2 and TRBJ1-2; tentative D call: TRBD1 (6 bases). V dropped 5 bases and J dropped 8 bases, with 18 bases sitting between them. CDR1 is SGHTA and CDR2 is FQGNSA in the germline V gene. This CDR3 is built from 14 residues. DNA of the CDR3: TGTGCCAGCAGCCCGACAGGCCCCGCGAGGGGCTACACCTTC. Its translation is CASSPTGPARGYTF.

This clone was seen just once. This sequence joins TRBV6-6 and TRBJ1-1; D not certain. There are 14 residues in the CDR3. V was clipped by 6 bases and J by 0 bases, with 11 bases between them. CDR1 is MNHNY, CDR2 SVGAGI, per germline (reference sequence). The CDR3 DNA follows: TGTGCCAGCAGACAACGGAGCATGAACACTGAAGCTTTCTTT. As protein: CASRQRSMNTEAFF.

The V gene is TRBV7-2, the J gene TRBJ2-7; 7 nucleotides line up with TRBD1. J gave up 2 bases and V 1 base, and 2 bases lay outside the gene matches. CDR1 and CDR2 (germline): SGHTA, FQGNSA. The CDR3 extends over 14 amino acids. The CDR3: CASSLGGQPYEQYF. In DNA form, the CDR3 reads TGTGCCAGCAGCTTAGGGGGACAGCCCTACGAGCAGTACTTC.

The chain recombines TRBV7-2 with TRBJ1-1; 7 bases match TRBD1. The ends lost 5 bases at V and 1 base at J; junction bases unmatched: 13. The CDR3 has 17 residues. Looked up from germline, CDR1 is SGHTA and CDR2 is FQGNSA. The CDR3 reads CASSQAPVAGGNTEAFF. CDR3 coding DNA: TGTGCCAGCAGCCAGGCGCCGGTGGCAGGGGGGAACACTGAAGCTTTCTTT. Variable domain in full (rest from reference TRBV7-2 and TRBJ1-1): GAGVSQSPSNKVTEKGKDVELRCDPISGHTALYWYRQSLGQGLEFLIYFQGNSAPDKSGLPSDRFSAERTGGSVSTLTIQRTQQEDSAVYLCASSQAPVAGGNTEAFFGQGTRLTVV.

The chain joins TRBV6-1 to TRBJ2-1, with TRBD2 matching 11 bases. V shed 4 bases, J shed 5 bases, and the junction held 7 bases outside the gene matches. The CDR3 is 16 residues long. The germline V gene encodes CDR1 MNHNS and CDR2 SASEGT. The CDR3 coding sequence is TGTGCCAGCAGTGCGCCTAGCGGGGGGAGTAACAATGAGCAGTTCTTC. This sequence encodes CASSAPSGGSNNEQFF.

The CDR3 sequence is CASRWPSGTSGSTDTQYF. CDR3 coding DNA: TGTGCAAGTCGTTGGCCTAGCGGGACTTCTGGGAGTACAGATACGCAGTATTTT. The chain couples TRBV12-2 to TRBJ2-3; the D call of TRBD2 is as the table states it, not checked on the DNA. TRBV12-2 counts as a pseudogene. The CDR3 loop spans 18 amino acids.